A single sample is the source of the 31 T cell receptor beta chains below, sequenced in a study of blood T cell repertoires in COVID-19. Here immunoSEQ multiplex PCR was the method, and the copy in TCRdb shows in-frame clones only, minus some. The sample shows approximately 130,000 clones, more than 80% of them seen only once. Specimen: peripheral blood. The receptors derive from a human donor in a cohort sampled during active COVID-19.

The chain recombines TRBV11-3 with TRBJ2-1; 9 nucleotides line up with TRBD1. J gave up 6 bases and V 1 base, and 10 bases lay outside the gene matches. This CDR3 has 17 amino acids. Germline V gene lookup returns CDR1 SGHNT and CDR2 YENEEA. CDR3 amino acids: CASSLAWGDRASNEQFF. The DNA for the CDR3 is TGTGCCAGCAGCTTAGCTTGGGGGGACAGGGCCTCCAATGAGCAGTTCTTC.

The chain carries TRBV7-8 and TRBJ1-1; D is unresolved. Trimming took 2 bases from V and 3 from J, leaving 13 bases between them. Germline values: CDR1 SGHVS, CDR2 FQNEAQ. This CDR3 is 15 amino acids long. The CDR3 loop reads CASSLSREGYTEAFF. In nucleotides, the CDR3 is TGTGCCAGCAGCTTAAGCCGGGAAGGGTACACTGAAGCTTTCTTT.

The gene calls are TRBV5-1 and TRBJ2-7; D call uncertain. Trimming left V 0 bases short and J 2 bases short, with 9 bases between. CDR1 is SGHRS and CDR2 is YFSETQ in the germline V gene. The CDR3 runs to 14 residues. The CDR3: CASSLGQTTYEQYF. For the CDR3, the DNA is TGCGCCAGCAGCTTGGGACAAACCACCTACGAGCAGTACTTC.

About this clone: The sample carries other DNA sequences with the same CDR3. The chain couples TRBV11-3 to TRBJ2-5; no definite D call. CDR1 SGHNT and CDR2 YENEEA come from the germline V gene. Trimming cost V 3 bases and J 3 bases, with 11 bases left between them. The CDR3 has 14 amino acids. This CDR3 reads CASSLVSTKETQYF. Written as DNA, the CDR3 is TGTGCCAGCAGCTTGGTGAGCACCAAAGAGACCCAGTACTTC.

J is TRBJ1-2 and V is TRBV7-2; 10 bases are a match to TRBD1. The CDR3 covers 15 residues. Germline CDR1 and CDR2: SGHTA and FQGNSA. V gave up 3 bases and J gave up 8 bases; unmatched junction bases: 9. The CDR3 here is CASSFYSDRGGGYTF. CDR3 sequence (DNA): TGTGCCAGCAGCTTCTATTCGGACAGGGGGGGAGGCTACACCTTC.

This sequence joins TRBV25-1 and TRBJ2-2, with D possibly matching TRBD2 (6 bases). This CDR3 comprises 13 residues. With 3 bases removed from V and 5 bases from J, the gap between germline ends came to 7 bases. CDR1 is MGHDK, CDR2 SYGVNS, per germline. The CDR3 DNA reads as TGTGCCAGCAGTGAGGGAGGTACCGGGGAGCTGTTTTTT. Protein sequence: CASSEGGTGELFF.

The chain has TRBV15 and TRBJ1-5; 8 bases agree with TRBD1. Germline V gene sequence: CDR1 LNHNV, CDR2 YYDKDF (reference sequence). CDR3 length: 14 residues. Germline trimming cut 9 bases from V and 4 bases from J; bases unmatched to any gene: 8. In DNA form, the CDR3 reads TGTGCCACTGACCCAGACAGGGGAAATCAGCCCCAGCATTTT. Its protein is CATDPDRGNQPQHF.

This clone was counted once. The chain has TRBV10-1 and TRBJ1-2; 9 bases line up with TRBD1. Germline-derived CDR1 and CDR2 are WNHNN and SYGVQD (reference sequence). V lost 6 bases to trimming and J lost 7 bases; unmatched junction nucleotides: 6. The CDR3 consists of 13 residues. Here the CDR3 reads CASSGDRAGGYTF. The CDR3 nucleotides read TGCGCCAGCAGCGGGGACAGGGCTGGTGGCTACACCTTC.

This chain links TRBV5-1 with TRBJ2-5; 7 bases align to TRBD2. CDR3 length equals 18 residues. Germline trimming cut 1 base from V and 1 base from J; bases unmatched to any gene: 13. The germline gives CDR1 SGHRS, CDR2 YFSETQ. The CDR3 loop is CASSLSASGDPRQETQYF. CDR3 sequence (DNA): TGCGCCAGCAGCTTGTCGGCTAGCGGAGACCCCCGCCAAGAGACCCAGTACTTC.

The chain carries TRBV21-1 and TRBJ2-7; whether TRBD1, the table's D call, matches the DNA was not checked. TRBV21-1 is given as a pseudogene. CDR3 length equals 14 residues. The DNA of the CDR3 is TGTGCCAGCAGCAGACGGGACAGACCCTACGAGCAGTACGTC. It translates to CASSRRDRPYEQYV.

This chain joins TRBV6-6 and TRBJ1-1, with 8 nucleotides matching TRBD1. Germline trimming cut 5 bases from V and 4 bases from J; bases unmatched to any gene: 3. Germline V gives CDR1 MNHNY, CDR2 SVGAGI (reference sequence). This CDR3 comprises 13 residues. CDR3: CASSTTGGTEAFF. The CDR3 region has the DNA TGTGCCAGCAGTACCACAGGGGGCACTGAAGCTTTCTTT.

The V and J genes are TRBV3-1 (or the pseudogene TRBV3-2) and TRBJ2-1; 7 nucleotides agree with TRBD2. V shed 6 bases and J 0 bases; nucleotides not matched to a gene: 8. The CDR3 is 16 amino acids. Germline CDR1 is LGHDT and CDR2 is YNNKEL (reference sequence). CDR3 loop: CASRHTSASSYNEQFF. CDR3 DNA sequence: TGTGCCAGCAGACATACTAGCGCAAGCTCCTACAATGAGCAGTTCTTC.

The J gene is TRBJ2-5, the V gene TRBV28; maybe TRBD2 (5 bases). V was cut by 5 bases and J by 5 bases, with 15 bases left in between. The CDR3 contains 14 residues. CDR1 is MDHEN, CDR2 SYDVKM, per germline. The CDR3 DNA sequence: TGTGCCAGCAGTCTGGACTTCTCGGGGGAGACCCAGTACTTC. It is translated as CASSLDFSGETQYF.

CDR3 bases: TGTGCCACCAGCCGAGTACAGGGAAATGAGCAGTTCTTC. Encoded protein: CATSRVQGNEQFF. The chain combines TRBV15 with TRBJ2-1; perhaps TRBD1 as D (6 bases). With 5 bases removed from V and 7 bases from J, the gap between germline ends came to 12 bases. Per germline, CDR1 LNHNV and CDR2 YYDKDF (reference sequence). This CDR3 is built from 13 residues.

CDR3 sequence: CASSSRAGGLETQYF. DNA of the CDR3: TGTGCCAGCAGCTCCCGAGCGGGGGGGCTGGAGACCCAGTACTTC. The J gene is TRBJ2-5, the V gene TRBV7-9; TRBD2 matches 10 bases. From germline, CDR1 is SEHNR and CDR2 FQNEAQ (reference sequence). The J segment lost 5 bases and the V segment lost 4 bases, leaving 7 bases of the junction unmatched. The CDR3 spans 15 residues.

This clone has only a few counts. CDR3 sequence reads: CASSLLQGASNSPLHF. The CDR3 coding sequence is TGTGCCAGCAGTCTTCTCCAGGGGGCATCTAATTCACCCCTCCACTTT. The genes are TRBV27 and TRBJ1-6, with TRBD1 matching over 8 bases. The V gene end was trimmed by 5 bases and the J gene end by 6 bases; junction bases not matched to a gene: 9. Germline-derived CDR1 and CDR2 are MNHEY and SMNVEV (reference sequence). The CDR3 runs 16 residues.

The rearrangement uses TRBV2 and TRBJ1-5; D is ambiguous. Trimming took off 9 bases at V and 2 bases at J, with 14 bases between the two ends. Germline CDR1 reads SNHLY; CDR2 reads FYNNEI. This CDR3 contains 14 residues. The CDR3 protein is CASCPGDGNQPQHF. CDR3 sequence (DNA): TGTGCCAGTTGCCCGGGTGATGGCAATCAGCCCCAGCATTTT.

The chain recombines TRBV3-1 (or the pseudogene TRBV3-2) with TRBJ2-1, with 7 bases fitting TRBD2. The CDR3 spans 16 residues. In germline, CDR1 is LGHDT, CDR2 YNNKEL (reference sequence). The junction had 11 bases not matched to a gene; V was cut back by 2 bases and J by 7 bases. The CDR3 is CASSQFPSGAGNEQFF. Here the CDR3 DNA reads TGTGCCAGCAGCCAATTCCCTAGCGGAGCTGGGAATGAGCAGTTCTTC.

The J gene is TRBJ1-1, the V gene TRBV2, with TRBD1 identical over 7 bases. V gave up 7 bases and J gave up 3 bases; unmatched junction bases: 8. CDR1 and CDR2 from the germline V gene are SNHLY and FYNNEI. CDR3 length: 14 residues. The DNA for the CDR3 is TGTGCCAGCAAAAAACAGGGGCTGGACACTGAAGCTTTCTTT. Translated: CASKKQGLDTEAFF.

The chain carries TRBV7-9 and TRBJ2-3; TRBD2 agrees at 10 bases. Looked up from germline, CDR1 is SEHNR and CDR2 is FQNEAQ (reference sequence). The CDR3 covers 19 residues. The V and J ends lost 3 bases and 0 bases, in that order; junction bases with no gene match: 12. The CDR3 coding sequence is TGTGCCAGCAGCTTTGAGGCGAGGCTAGCGGGAGCGAGCACAGATACGCAGTATTTT. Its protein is CASSFEARLAGASTDTQYF.

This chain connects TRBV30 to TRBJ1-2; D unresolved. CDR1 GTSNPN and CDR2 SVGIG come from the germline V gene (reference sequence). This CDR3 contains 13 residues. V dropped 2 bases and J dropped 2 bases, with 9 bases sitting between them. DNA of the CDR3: TGTGCCTGGAGTCCCAACAGAAACTATGGCTACACCTTC. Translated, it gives CAWSPNRNYGYTF.

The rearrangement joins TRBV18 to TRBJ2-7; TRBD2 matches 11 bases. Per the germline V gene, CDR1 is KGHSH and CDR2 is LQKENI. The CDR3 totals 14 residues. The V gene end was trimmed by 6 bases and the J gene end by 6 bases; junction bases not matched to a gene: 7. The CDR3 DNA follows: TGTGCCAGCTCTCTTTTAGCGGGAGGGGTCGAGCAGTACGTC. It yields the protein CASSLLAGGVEQYV.

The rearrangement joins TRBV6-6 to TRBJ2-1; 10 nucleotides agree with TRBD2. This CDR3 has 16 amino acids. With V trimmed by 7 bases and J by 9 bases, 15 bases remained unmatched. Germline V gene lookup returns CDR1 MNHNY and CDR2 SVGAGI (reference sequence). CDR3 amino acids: CASTQTALAGVLEQFF. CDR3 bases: TGTGCCAGCACTCAGACGGCCCTAGCGGGAGTACTTGAGCAGTTCTTC.

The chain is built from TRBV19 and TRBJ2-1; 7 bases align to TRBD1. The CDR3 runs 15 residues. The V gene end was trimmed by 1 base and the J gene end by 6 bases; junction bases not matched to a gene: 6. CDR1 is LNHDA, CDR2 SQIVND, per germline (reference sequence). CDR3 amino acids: CASSIGTGWPNEQFF. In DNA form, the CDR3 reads TGTGCCAGTAGTATAGGGACAGGTTGGCCCAATGAGCAGTTCTTC.

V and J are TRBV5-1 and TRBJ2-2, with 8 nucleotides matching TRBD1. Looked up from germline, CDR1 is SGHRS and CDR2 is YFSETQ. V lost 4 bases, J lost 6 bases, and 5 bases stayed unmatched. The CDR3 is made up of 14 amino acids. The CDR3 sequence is CASSDTGGPGELFF. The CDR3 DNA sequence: TGCGCCAGCAGCGATACAGGGGGTCCCGGGGAGCTGTTTTTT.

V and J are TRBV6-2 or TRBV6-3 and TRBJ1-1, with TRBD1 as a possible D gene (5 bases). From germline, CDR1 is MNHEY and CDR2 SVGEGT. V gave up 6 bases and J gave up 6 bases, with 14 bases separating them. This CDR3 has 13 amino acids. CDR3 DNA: TGTGCCAGCAGCTATTATCAGGGATCTGAAGCTTTCTTT. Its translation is CASSYYQGSEAFF.

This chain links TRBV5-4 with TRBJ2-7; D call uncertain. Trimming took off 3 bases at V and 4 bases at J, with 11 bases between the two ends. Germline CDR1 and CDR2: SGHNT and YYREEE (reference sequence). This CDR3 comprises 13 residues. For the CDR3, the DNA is TGTGCCAGCAGCTCAGACTTTACATACGAGCAGTACGTC. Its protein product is CASSSDFTYEQYV.

The CDR3 loop reads CASSSGGPVNEQFF. The CDR3 coding sequence is TGTGCCAGCTCCTCGGGAGGGCCAGTGAATGAGCAGTTCTTC. J is TRBJ2-1 and V is TRBV7-2, with TRBD2 identical over 8 bases. With V trimmed by 8 bases and J by 7 bases, 10 bases remained unmatched. CDR1 is SGHTA, CDR2 FQGNSA, per germline. The length of the CDR3 is 14 residues. Drawing the rest from reference TRBV7-2 and TRBJ2-1, the complete variable domain is GAGVSQSPSNKVTEKGKDVELRCDPISGHTALYWYRQSLGQGLEFLIYFQGNSAPDKSGLPSDRFSAERTGGSVSTLTIQRTQQEDSAVYLCASSSGGPVNEQFFGPGTRLTVL.

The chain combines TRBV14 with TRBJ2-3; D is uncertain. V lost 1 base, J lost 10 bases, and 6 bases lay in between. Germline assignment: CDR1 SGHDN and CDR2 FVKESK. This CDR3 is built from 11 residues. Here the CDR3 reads CASSQGGSQYF. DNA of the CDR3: TGTGCCAGCAGCCAAGGAGGTTCGCAGTATTTT.

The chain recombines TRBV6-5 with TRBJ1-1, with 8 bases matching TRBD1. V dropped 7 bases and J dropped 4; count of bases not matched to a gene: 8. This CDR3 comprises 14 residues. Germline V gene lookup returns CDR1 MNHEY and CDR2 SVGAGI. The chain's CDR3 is CASTGRGLATEAFF. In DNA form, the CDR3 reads TGTGCCAGCACGGGCAGGGGGCTGGCCACTGAAGCTTTCTTT.

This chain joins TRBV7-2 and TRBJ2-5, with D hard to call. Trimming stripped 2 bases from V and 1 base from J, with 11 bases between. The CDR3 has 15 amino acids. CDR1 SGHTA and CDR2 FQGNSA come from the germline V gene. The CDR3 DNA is TGTGCCAGCAGCTTATATCGAGGTCTCCAAGAGACCCAGTACTTC. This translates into CASSLYRGLQETQYF.